This T cell receptor beta chain appears in the sequencing data of a study of T cells in Graves' hyperthyroidism and ophthalmopathy. Absent ophthalmopathy progression within 18 months defined stable Graves' hyperthyroidism. It was uncontrolled infection, other autoimmune disease, pregnancy or lactation that excluded patients. Clinical symptoms, serum thyroxine and TRAb, thyroid ultrasound and orbital computed tomography together formed the diagnostic basis. TCR beta CDR3 regions were amplified from RNA. With the HTBI primer set, the TCR CDR3 went through a first round of RT-PCR. TCRdb re-called the multiplex PCR reads with MiXCR, one entry per CDR3 protein. In the table there are under 350,000 distinct CDR3 sequences, 20% to 25% of which are singletons. This clonotype was observed a few times. The germline V gene encodes CDR1 MRHNA and CDR2 SNTAGT. Trimming shortened V by 2 bases and J by 2 bases, and 17 bases separated the two germline ends. The CDR3 extends over 17 amino acids.

The chain joins TRBV6-4 to TRBJ2-3, with D perhaps TRBD1 (6 bases). Sequencing was carried out using blood. The TCR sequence derives from a woman aged 45-59 years with Graves' hyperthyroidism. The CDR3 spells CASSDGTDRDITDTQYF. DNA for the CDR3: TGTGCCAGCAGTGACGGGACCGATAGGGACATCACAGATACGCAGTATTTT.